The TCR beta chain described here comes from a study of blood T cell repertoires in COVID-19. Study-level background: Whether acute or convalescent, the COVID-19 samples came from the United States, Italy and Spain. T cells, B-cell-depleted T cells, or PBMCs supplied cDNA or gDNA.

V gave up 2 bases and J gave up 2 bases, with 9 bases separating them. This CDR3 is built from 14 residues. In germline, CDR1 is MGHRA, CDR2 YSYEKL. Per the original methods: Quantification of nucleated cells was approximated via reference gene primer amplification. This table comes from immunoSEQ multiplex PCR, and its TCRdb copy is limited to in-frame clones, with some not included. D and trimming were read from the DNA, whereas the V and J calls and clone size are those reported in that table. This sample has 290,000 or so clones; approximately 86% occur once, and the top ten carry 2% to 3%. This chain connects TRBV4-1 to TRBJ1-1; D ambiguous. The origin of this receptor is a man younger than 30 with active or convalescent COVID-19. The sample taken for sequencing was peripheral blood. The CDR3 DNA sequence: TGCGCCAGCAGCCAACTGGGCCCCAACACTGAAGCTTTCTTT. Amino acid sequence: CASSQLGPNTEAFF.